The clone carrying this T cell receptor beta chain is a singleton in its sample. This sample is part of a study of blood T cell repertoires in COVID-19. On the study more broadly: COVID-19 samples from acute and convalescent phases originated in the United States, Italy and Spain.

This CDR3 has 16 amino acids. Trimming removed 0 bases from V and 0 bases from J; junction bases left unmatched: 3. CDR1 and CDR2 from the germline V gene are SGDLS and YYNGEE. The method was immunoSEQ multiplex PCR; TCRdb's version includes in-frame clones alone and lacks a portion of them. The sample gives about 58,000 clones, more than 75% of which show up once; under 5% is in the top ten. The chain is built from TRBV9 and TRBJ2-3; 8 bases line up with TRBD2. The sequenced sample consisted of peripheral blood. The clonotype comes from a man aged 40-55 years with active COVID-19. The CDR3 spells CASSVGPSGSTDTQYF. DNA of the CDR3: TGTGCCAGCAGCGTAGGACCTAGCGGGAGCACAGATACGCAGTATTTT.